This record concerns one T cell receptor beta chain sequence. Its antigen remains unidentified. The input lacks base qualities; no much larger clone sits a single base away. The data were taken from a study of graft-versus-host responses after intestinal transplantation (dated by TCRdb to about 2021). Regarding the complete study: Multivisceral, liver-intestinal, or isolated intestinal transplants were received by the recipients. All recipients received anti-thymocyte globulin induction followed by maintenance tacrolimus and steroids for three to four years. Bulk TCR-beta CDR3 sequencing was used to track graft-versus-host and host-versus-graft alloreactive T cell clones in the graft, circulation and bone marrow after intestinal transplantation. Alloreactive clones were identified by sequencing pre-transplant mixed lymphocyte reaction products and comparing them with unstimulated pre-transplant donor and recipient T cells. Of the 20 to 30 intestinal transplant recipients enrolled in the cohort, one of whom was a retransplant, a few patients without pretransplant specimens were excluded. A peak of at least 4% donor T cells among recipient peripheral blood mononuclear cells was the definition used for donor T cell macrochimerism. Rather than going through the commercial service, samples from a few later patients were sequenced in-house on an Illumina MiSeq and processed with MiXCR.

In light of the paper, this sample's time point label describes: cells obtained before transplantation from donor or recipient. CD3+CD4+ and CD3+CD8+ populations were FACS-sorted from unstimulated pre-transplant donor and recipient cells taken from spleen or lymph nodes. The research as a whole found: GvH clones turned up in recipient bone marrow, with some appearing earlier in ileal mucosa or blood, a pattern consistent with an intestinal mucosal origin. Early after transplant, peak levels of circulating GvH clones were associated with declines in HvG clones. In the allografts of patients with donor T cell macrochimerism, GvH to HvG T cell clonal ratios were high. Conclusions were limited by the relatively low number and heterogeneity of intestinal transplant patients.

Libraries were prepared through the immunoSEQ multiplex PCR assay. For most patients, genomic DNA was isolated with the Qiagen DNeasy Blood and Tissue Kit and sent frozen to Adaptive Biotechnologies for TCR sequencing. For most patients, high-throughput TCR-beta CDR3 sequencing of genomic DNA was performed by Adaptive Biotechnologies. Processing in the source paper ran as follows. Adaptive's ImmunoSEQ software supplied the TCR sequencing data for roughly 17 patients, while MiXCR and VDJtools were used to process three other patients. To correct CD4 versus CD8 sorting errors, any sequence found in both subsets at a frequency ratio below 5:1 was removed. CDR3 nucleotide sequences shared between donor and recipient were removed because their origin could not be assigned. Alloreactive clones required at least 2-fold expansion over unstimulated cells and minimum CFSE-low frequency of 0.002% (template counts) or 0.001% (read counts). A clone was considered mappable if detected in the sequenced pre-transplant spleen, lymph node, or MLR CFSE-low populations of the donor or recipient. Cumulative frequency of alloreactive clones was calculated as a percentage of all sequences weighted by copy number. TCRdb stores this immuneACCESS table with in-frame sequences only. Part of the clones is absent; in the studies checked, under half of the shortfall reflects unresolved V genes, and no reason is known for the rest. That table is the source of V, J and clone size, and D and trimming were worked out from the DNA. This sample comprises over 55,000 clones, about 90% of them detected only once. The top ten clones comprise roughly 1.3% of the sample.

Reading the germline V gene gives CDR1 SGHAT and CDR2 FQNNGV. The CDR3 numbers 13 residues from cysteine through phenylalanine. Here the CDR3 DNA is all that survives: 39 bases in frame from base 1. A distance of 10 bases separates the germline ends of V and J, which lose 4 bases and 4 bases respectively. Sequencing used unstimulated CD8+ T cells sorted from spleen or lymph node cells, obtained before intestinal transplant. This sequence originates from a human donor who received an intestinal transplant. Recombination joined TRBV11-2 with TRBJ1-1; a tentative D call is TRBD1 (5 bases match). The nucleotides are TGTGCCAGCAGCTCGGCGGGGGGCACTGAAGCTTTCTTT. The resulting protein is CASSSAGGTEAFF.